A single sample gave rise to the 10 T cell receptor delta chains below, sequenced in a study of gamma-delta chains in newborns, infants, children. TCRdb re-called the reads using CATT. The profile shows several thousand delta-chain clones, approximately 4.3% of them singletons. Sequencing used blood. The receptor set was obtained from a child who was a newborn, infant or young child, either healthy, febrile or measles-vaccinated (not recorded which).

As regards this clone: One base away lies a much larger clone, so this may be a sequencing read error. The chain links TRDV2 to TRDJ2, with 8 positions matching TRDD3. V trimming: 0 bases; J trimming: 0 bases; junction bases outside the gene matches: 17. Germline lookup yields CDR1 GEAIGNYY and CDR2 EKD. The CDR3 has 21 amino acids. DNA of the CDR3: TGTGCCTGTGACACCGTCCTACCCCTCACTGGGGGTCCCTCTTTGACAGCACAACTCTTCTTT. Amino acid sequence: CACDTVLPLTGGPSLTAQLFF.

As to this clone: This likely reflects a read error, since a far larger clone is one base away. V is TRDV2 and J is TRDJ3, with D perhaps matching TRDD3 (6 bases). CDR1 is GEAIGNYY, CDR2 EKD, per germline. This CDR3 contains 17 residues. In DNA form, the CDR3 reads TGTGCCTATGACAGTACTGGGAGCTCCTGGGACACCCGACAGATGTTTTTC. It encodes CAYDSTGSSWDTRQMFF.

On this clone itself: A much larger clone is a single base away; this may be a read error. The chain uses TRDV2 and TRDJ1; 9 nucleotides line up with TRDD3. The V segment lost 1 base and the J segment 0 bases; nucleotides outside the gene matches: 11. This CDR3 contains 18 residues. CDR1 GEAIGNYY and CDR2 EKD come from the germline V gene. In DNA, the CDR3 is TGTGCCTGTGACACGCTTACTGGGGGACCCGGGTACACCGATAAACTCATCTTT. Translation: CACDTLTGGPGYTDKLIF.

By sample share, this clone is medium-sized. The V call is TRDV2, the J call TRDJ1, with 11 bases aligning to TRDD3. There are 17 residues in the CDR3. The germline V gene has CDR1 GEAIGNYY and CDR2 EKD. V lost 3 bases, J lost 1 base, and 9 bases stayed unmatched. DNA for the CDR3: TGTGCCTGTGACGCCTTACTGGGGGATAAGGGCACCGATAAACTCATCTTT. As protein: CACDALLGDKGTDKLIF.

This clone was seen more than once but under ten times. One base away lies a much larger clone, so this may be a sequencing read error. The chain recombines TRDV2 with TRDJ3; D call uncertain. CDR1 and CDR2 from the germline V gene are GEAIGNYY and EKD. CDR3 length: 20 amino acids. The ends were cut back, 0 bases at V and 0 bases at J, with 17 bases in the middle. The CDR3 sequence: CACDTAVTLQSSWDTRQMFF. In nucleotides, the CDR3 is TGTGCCTGTGACACCGCAGTGACCCTCCAGAGCTCCTGGGACACCCGACAGATGTTTTTC.

This clone is medium-sized (0.01 to 0.1%) by share. V usage is TRDV1 and J usage is TRDJ1, with 7 bases fitting TRDD3. Germline loops: CDR1 TSWWSYY, CDR2 QGS. CDR3 length: 22 amino acids. Trimming at V came to 5 bases and at J to 0 bases, leaving 27 bases not matched to a gene. In nucleotides, the CDR3 is TGTGCTCTTGGGAACCCCTATCCGATGGAGAGCGGGGATAACCTGTACACCGATAAACTCATCTTT. The encoded protein is CALGNPYPMESGDNLYTDKLIF.

As concerns this clone: Being one base from a much bigger clone, this may be a read error. The chain links TRDV2 to TRDJ1; 13 bases match TRDD3. With V trimmed by 3 bases and J by 1 base, 10 bases remained unmatched. This CDR3 comprises 18 residues. Germline CDR1 reads GEAIGNYY; CDR2 reads EKD. The CDR3 is CACDLLGDTPGSTDKLIF. CDR3 DNA sequence: TGTGCCTGTGACCTACTGGGGGATACGCCGGGCTCCACCGATAAACTCATCTTT.

About this clone itself: This clone may be a read error of a much larger clone one base away. J is TRDJ1 and V is TRDV2; tentative D call: TRDD3 (6 bases). Trimming took off 3 bases at V and 9 bases at J, with 19 bases between the two ends. The CDR3 runs to 14 residues. Germline values: CDR1 GEAIGNYY, CDR2 EKD. The DNA of the CDR3 is TGTGCCTGTGACGCGATGGGGGCTAGGTCGGAACTCATCTTT. Its protein product is CACDAMGARSELIF.

The chain employs TRDV2 and TRDJ2, with 11 bases lining up with TRDD3. This CDR3 contains 19 residues. The J segment lost 1 base and the V segment lost 0 bases, leaving 9 bases of the junction unmatched. Germline-derived CDR1 and CDR2 are GEAIGNYY and EKD. The CDR3 DNA reads as TGTGCCTGTGACACCGTCCTACTGGGGGATAAAAATTTGACAGCACAACTCTTCTTT. Its translation: CACDTVLLGDKNLTAQLFF.

There are a few counts of this clone. A much larger clone differs by one base, so this may be a read error. This rearrangement joins TRDV2 to TRDJ2, with TRDD3 matching over 9 bases. The CDR3 is 13 residues long. The germline V gene encodes CDR1 GEAIGNYY and CDR2 EKD. DNA of the CDR3: TGTGCCTGTGACTACTGGGGGACAACACAACTCTTCTTT. Its protein product is CACDYWGTTQLFF.